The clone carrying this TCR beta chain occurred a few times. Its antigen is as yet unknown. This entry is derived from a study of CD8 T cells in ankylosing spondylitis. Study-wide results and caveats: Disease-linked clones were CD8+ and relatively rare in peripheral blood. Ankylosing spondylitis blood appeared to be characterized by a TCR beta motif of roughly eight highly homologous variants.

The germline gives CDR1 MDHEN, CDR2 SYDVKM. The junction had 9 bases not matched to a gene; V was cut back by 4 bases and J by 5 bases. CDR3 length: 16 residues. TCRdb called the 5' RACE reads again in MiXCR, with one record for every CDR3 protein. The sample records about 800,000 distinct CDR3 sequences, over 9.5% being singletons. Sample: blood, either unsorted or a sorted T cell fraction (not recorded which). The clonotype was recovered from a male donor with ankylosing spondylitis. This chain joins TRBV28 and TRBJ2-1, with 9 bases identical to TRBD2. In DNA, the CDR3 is TGTGCCAGCAGTTCCCTCCTAGCGGGATCTAACAATGAGCAGTTCTTC. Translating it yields CASSSLLAGSNNEQFF.